This TCR beta chain was identified in a study of cytomegalovirus exposure and HLA in healthy donors. CDR3 length: 13 amino acids. Germline-derived CDR1 and CDR2 are SGHNT and YYREEE (reference sequence). V was pared by 0 bases and J by 4 bases, with 7 bases between. The table came from immunoSEQ multiplex PCR; TCRdb's copy has only in-frame clones and leaves some out. The repertoire holds fewer than 250,000 clones, more than 75% seen once, with less than 3% in the top ten. The receptor comes from a man aged 18 to 29 in good health and CMV-seronegative. The source material was PBMCs. The V gene is TRBV5-4, the J gene TRBJ1-1; D is ambiguous. The CDR3 loop is CASSLDFFTEAFF. CDR3 nucleotide sequence: TGTGCCAGCAGCTTGGACTTCTTCACTGAAGCTTTCTTT.